This TCR beta chain is from a study of T cell repertoires in cytomegalovirus infection. Study in general: Public TCR beta signatures marked donors with CMV infection and the matching HLA.

TCRdb processed the reads anew with MiXCR; each CDR3 protein has one entry. The table lists roughly 250,000 distinct CDR3 sequences, about 12% of them singletons. Germline CDR1 and CDR2: MGHDK and SYGVNS. The CDR3 is 15 amino acids. Trimming left V 3 bases short and J 6 bases short, with 18 bases between. Whole-study findings and limits: CMV-specific TCR beta clonotypes restricted by HLA-C were the ones dominating the ex vivo response. CMV carriers with the relevant HLA were identified by cumulative public TCR beta family frequency.

This clonotype has at least ten counts. Its antigen is undetermined. The TCR originated in a human donor in good health (CMV status not recorded). Some clones in this sample may be carry-over from other donors' samples. The chain uses TRBV25-1 and TRBJ2-7; unclear D gene. The specimen sequenced was PBMCs. The CDR3 loop is CASSEPRGRVAEQYF. CDR3 DNA: TGTGCCAGCAGTGAGCCGCGCGGCAGAGTTGCCGAGCAGTACTTC.